This T cell receptor (beta chain) was identified during a study of T cell responses to AZD1222 COVID-19 vaccine. CDR1 and CDR2 (germline): LGHDT, YNNKEL (reference sequence). V lost 4 bases to trimming and J lost 4 bases; unmatched junction nucleotides: 17. The CDR3 covers 18 residues. Profiled with immunoSEQ multiplex PCR; TCRdb holds only in-frame clones, not every one. The table has 140,000 to 150,000 clones, about 93% seen once; the top ten hold approximately 2%. Sequencing was performed on peripheral blood, taken on day 0 of AZD1222 vaccination. This TCR derives from an adult in good health. The chain uses TRBV3-1 (or the pseudogene TRBV3-2) and TRBJ1-2; 8 bases are a match to TRBD1. The CDR3 nucleotides are TGTGCCAGCAGCCTCGGGTCGGACAGGGCTACTAATTTCTATGGCTACACCTTC. It specifies CASSLGSDRATNFYGYTF.